Here is one T cell receptor (beta chain) with its context. Its antigen is still unknown. Isolated PBMCs totaled at least 6 million in each sample. Combining a sample-barcoded 5' primer with a J-beta primer mix, a second PCR ran for roughly 6 to 12 cycles. Carrying 12 random nucleotides, a template-switch adaptor labeled each individual cDNA molecule. Every sample gave at least 2.5 million paired-end reads containing CDR3. From the 5' RACE reads, TCRdb called clonotypes with MiXCR, one entry per CDR3 protein. The sample holds some 1 million distinct CDR3 sequences; 45% are singletons and the top ten take 15% to 20%. The data derive from a study of blood T cells in healthy people across ages. The CDR3 length is 17 residues. Germline CDR1 reads LGHDT; CDR2 reads YNNKEL (reference sequence). V lost 1 base and J lost 11; bases outside the gene matches: 19. The study, taken as a whole, reports: Age showed a roughly linear inverse relationship with TCR beta diversity per million T cells.

This sequence joins TRBV3-1 and TRBJ2-5; 7 positions match TRBD1. The sequencing input was blood. The sequence came from an older woman in good health. The DNA of the CDR3 is TGTGCCAGCAGCCAAGGGACAGGTGCTCACCTTTACAATGAGCAGTACTTC. It translates to CASSQGTGAHLYNEQYF.